This T cell receptor beta chain is from a study of beta chain features in type 1 diabetes. Trimming at V came to 2 bases and at J to 5 bases, leaving 6 bases not matched to a gene. CDR3 size: 13 residues. Germline CDR1 reads SQVTM; CDR2 reads ANQGSEA. There are a few counts of this clone. Its antigen is currently unknown. Whole-study findings and limits: Researchers report that Type 1 diabetes patients had moderately but significantly shorter TCRB CDR3s across all four CD4+ subsets.

Expressed TCRB transcripts were sequenced after all isolated RNA was converted to cDNA. Clones were read by immunoSEQ multiplex PCR, and TCRdb kept only the in-frame ones, dropping some. The data show 200,000 to 250,000 clones, under 20% seen once. This clonotype was sampled from a young man with type 1 diabetes. V is TRBV29-1 and J is TRBJ2-7; 7 nucleotides match TRBD2. Sequencing used naive CD4+ T cells from blood. This chain's CDR3 is CSVETLLANEQYF. The CDR3 DNA reads as TGCAGCGTTGAAACCTTACTAGCGAACGAGCAGTACTTC.